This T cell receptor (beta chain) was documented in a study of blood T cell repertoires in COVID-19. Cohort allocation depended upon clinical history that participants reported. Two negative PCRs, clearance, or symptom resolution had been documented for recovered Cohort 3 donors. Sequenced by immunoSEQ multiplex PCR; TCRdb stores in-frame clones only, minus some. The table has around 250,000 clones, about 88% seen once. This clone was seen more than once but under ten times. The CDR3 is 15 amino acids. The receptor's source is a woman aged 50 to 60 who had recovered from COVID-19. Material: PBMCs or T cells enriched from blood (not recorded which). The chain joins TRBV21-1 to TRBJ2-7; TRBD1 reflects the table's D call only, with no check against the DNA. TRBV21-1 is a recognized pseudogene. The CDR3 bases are TGTGCCAGCAGCAAAGTGCGACAGGAGACCTACGAGCAGTACTTC. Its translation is CASSKVRQETYEQYF.